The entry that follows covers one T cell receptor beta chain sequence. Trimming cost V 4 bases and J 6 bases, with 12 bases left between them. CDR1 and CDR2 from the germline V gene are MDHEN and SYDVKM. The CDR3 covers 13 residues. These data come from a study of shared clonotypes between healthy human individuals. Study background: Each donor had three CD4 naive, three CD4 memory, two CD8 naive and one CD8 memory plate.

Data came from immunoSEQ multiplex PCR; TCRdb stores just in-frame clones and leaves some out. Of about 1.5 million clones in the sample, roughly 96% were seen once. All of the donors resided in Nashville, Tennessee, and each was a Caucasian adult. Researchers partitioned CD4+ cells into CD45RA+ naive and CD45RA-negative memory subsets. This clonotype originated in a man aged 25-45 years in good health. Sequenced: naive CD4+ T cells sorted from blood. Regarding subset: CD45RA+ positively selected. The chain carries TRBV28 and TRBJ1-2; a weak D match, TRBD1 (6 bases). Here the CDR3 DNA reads TGTGCCAGCAGTTCTGGGGGCGCTGATGGCTACACCTTC. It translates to CASSSGGADGYTF.